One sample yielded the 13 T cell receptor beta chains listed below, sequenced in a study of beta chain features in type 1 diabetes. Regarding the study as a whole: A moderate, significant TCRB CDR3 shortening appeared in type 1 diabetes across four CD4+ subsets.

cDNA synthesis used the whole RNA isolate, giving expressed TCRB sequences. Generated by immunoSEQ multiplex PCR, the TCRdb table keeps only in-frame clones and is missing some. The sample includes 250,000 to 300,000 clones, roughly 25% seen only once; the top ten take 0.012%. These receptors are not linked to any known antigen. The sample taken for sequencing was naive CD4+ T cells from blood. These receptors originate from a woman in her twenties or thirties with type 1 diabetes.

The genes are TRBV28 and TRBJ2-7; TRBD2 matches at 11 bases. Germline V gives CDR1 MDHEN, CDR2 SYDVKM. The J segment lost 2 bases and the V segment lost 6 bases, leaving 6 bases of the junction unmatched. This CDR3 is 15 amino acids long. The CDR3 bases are TGTGCCAGCAGGCTAGCGGGAGGTGACACCTACGAGCAGTACTTC. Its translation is CASRLAGGDTYEQYF.

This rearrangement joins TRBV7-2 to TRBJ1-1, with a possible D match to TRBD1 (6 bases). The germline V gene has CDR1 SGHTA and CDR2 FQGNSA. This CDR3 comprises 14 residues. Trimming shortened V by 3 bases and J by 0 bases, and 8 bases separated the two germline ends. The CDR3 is CASSFDRMNTEAFF. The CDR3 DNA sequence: TGTGCCAGCAGCTTCGACAGGATGAACACTGAAGCTTTCTTT.

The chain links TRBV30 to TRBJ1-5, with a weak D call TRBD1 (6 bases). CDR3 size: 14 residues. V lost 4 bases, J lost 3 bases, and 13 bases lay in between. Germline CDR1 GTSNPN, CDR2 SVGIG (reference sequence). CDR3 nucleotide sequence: TGTGCCTGGAACCTGGACAGCCACAATCAGCCCCAGCATTTT. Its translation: CAWNLDSHNQPQHF.

The CDR3 DNA sequence: TGTGCCAGCAGCCCCGCTGCGGCTTACAATGAGCAGTTCTTC. It is translated as CASSPAAAYNEQFF. This sequence joins TRBV7-3 and TRBJ2-1; the D is unclear. Germline lookup yields CDR1 SGHTA and CDR2 FQGTGA. With 5 bases removed from V and 4 bases from J, the gap between germline ends came to 12 bases. This CDR3 has 14 amino acids.

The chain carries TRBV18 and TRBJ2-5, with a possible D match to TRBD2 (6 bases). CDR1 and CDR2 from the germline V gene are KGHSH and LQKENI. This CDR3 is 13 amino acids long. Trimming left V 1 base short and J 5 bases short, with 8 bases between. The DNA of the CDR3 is TGTGCCAGCTCACCACTGGACTATGAGACCCAGTACTTC. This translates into CASSPLDYETQYF.

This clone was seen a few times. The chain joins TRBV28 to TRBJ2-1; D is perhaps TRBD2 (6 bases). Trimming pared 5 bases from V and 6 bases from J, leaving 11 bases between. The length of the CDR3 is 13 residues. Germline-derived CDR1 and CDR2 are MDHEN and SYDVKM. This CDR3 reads CASSVRRGNEQFF. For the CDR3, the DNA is TGTGCCAGCAGTGTGAGGCGGGGCAATGAGCAGTTCTTC.

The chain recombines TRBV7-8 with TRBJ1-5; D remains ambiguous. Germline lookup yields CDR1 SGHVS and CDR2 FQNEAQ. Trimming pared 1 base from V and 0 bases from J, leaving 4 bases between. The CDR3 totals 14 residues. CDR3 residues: CASSLVGSNQPQHF. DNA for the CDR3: TGTGCCAGCAGCTTAGTCGGTAGCAATCAGCCCCAGCATTTT.

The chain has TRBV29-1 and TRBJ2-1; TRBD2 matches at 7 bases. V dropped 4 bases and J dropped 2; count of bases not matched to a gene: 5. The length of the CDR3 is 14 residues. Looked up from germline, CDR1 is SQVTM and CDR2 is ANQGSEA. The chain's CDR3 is CSVVGGRAYNEQFF. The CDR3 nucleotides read TGCAGCGTTGTAGGAGGGAGGGCCTACAATGAGCAGTTCTTC.

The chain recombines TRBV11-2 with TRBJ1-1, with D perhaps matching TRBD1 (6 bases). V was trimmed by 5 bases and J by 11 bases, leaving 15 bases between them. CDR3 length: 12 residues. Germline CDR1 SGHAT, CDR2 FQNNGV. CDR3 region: CASSPQGVAAFF. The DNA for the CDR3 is TGTGCCAGCAGCCCACAGGGCGTAGCGGCTTTCTTT.

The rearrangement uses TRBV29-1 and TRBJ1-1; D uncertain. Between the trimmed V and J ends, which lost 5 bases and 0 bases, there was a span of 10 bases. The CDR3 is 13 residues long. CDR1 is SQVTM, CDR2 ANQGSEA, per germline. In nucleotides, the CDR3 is TGCAGCGTTAAACAGCGGGTGAACACTGAAGCTTTCTTT. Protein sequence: CSVKQRVNTEAFF. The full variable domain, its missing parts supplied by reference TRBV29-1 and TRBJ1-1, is SAVISQKPSRDICQRGTSLTIQCQVDSQVTMMFWYRQQPGQSLTLIATANQGSEATYESGFVIDKFPISRPNLTFSTLTVSNMSPEDSSIYLCSVKQRVNTEAFFGQGTRLTVV.

The CDR3 here is CASSPRDNEQFF. The CDR3 DNA reads TGTGCCAGCAGTCCGCGGGACAATGAGCAGTTCTTC. This chain links TRBV7-9 with TRBJ2-1, with D tentatively TRBD2 (5 bases). The CDR3 loop spans 12 amino acids. V lost 6 bases to trimming and J lost 5 bases, with 8 bases between them. Germline V gene data show CDR1 as SEHNR and CDR2 as FQNEAQ (reference sequence).

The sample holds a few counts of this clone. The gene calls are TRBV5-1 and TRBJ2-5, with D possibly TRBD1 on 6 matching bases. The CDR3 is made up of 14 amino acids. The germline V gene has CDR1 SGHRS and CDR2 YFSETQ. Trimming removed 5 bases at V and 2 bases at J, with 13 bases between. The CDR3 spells CASSSETGQETQYF. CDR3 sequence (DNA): TGCGCCAGCAGTTCCGAGACAGGTCAAGAGACCCAGTACTTC. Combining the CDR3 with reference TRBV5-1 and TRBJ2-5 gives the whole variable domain KAGVTQTPRYLIKTRGQQVTLSCSPISGHRSVSWYQQTPGQGLQFLFEYFSETQRNKGNFPGRFSGRQFSNSRSEMNVSTLELGDSALYLCASSSETGQETQYFGPGTRLLVL.

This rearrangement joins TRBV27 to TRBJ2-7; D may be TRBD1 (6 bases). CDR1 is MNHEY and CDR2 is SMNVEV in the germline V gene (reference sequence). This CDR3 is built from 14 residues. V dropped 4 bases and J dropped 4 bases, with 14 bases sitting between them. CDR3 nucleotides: TGTGCCAGCAGTTCCCCGGGACACCCTTACGAGCAGTACTTC. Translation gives CASSSPGHPYEQYF.